The source of this TCR beta chain is a study of neoadjuvant anti-PD-1 for oral cavity cancer. Patients had newly diagnosed, untreated stage II-IVA oral cavity squamous cell carcinoma. TCRdb's table, derived via immunoSEQ multiplex PCR, lists solely in-frame clones and lacks some. The sample shows 55,000 to 80,000 clones, 80% to 90% of them seen only once. Sequenced material: PBMCs, taken before nivolumab (anti-PD-1) treatment. The TCR originated in a person between 35 and 79 years old with oral cavity squamous cell carcinoma.

The CDR3 DNA reads as TGTGCCAGCAGATCGCCCCTGACCCCTACGTCCGGCTATGGCTACACCTTC. It is translated as CASRSPLTPTSGYGYTF. This chain links TRBV11-2 with TRBJ1-2; no firm D call. Per germline, CDR1 SGHAT and CDR2 FQNNGV. Trimming stripped 6 bases from V and 4 bases from J, with 24 bases between. This CDR3 comprises 17 residues.